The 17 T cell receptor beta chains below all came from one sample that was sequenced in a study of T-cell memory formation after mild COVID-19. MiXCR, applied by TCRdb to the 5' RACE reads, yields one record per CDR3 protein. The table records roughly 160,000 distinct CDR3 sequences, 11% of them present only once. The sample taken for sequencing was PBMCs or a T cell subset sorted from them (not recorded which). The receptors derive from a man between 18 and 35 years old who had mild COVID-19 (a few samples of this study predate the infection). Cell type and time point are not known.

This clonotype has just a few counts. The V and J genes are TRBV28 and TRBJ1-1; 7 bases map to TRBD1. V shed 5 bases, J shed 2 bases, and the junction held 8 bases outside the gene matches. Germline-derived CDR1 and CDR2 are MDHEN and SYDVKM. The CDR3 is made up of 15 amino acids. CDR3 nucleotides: TGTGCCAGCAGTCCCTACAGGGGATATAACACTGAAGCTTTCTTT. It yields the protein CASSPYRGYNTEAFF.

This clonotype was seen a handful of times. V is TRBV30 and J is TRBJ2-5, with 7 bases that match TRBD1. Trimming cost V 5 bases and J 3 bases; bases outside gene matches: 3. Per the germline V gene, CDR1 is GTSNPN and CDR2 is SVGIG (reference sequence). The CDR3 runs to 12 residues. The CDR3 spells CAWGQAEETQYF. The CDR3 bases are TGTGCCTGGGGACAGGCTGAAGAGACCCAGTACTTC.

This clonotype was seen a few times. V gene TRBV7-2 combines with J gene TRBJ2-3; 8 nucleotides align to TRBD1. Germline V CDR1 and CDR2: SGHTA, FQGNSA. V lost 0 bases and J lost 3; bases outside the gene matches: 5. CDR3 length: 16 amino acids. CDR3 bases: TGTGCCAGCAGCTTAGCGTTCAGGGGGCCAACAGATACGCAGTATTTT. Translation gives CASSLAFRGPTDTQYF.

CDR3 DNA sequence: TGTGCCAGCAGCCAAGGGGGTGGGCCCACTCAGCCCCAGCATTTT. It codes for CASSQGGGPTQPQHF. V gene TRBV3-1 combines with J gene TRBJ1-5; no clear D. Trimming took off 1 base at V and 6 bases at J, with 13 bases between the two ends. Germline values: CDR1 LGHDT, CDR2 YNNKEL (reference sequence). The CDR3 is 15 residues long.

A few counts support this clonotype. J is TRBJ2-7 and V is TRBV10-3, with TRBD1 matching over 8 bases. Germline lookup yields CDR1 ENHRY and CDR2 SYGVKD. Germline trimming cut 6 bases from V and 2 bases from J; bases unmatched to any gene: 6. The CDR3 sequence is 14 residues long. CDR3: CAIREDRVPYEQYF. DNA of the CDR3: TGTGCCATCAGGGAGGACAGGGTCCCCTACGAGCAGTACTTC.

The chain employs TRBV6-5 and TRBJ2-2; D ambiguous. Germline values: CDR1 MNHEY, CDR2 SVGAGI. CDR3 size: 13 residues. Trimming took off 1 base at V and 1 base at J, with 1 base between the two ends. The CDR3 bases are TGTGCCAGCAGTTACTGGAACACCGGGGAGCTGTTTTTT. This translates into CASSYWNTGELFF.

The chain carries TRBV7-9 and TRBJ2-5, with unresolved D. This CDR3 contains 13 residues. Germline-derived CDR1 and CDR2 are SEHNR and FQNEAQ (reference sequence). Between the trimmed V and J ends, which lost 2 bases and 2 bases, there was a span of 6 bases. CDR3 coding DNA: TGTGCCAGCAGCTTATACCAGCAAGAGACCCAGTACTTC. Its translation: CASSLYQQETQYF.

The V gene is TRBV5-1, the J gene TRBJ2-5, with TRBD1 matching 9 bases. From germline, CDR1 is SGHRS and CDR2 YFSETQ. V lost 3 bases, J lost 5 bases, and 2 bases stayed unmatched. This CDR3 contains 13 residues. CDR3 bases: TGCGCCAGCAGCTCCGGACAGGGGGAGACCCAGTACTTC. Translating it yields CASSSGQGETQYF.

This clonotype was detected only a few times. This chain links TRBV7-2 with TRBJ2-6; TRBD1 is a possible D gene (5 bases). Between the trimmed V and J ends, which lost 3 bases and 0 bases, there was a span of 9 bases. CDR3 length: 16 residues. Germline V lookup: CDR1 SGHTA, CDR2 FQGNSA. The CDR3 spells CASSLGPDSGANVLTF. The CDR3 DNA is TGTGCCAGCAGCTTGGGGCCTGACTCTGGGGCCAACGTCCTGACTTTC.

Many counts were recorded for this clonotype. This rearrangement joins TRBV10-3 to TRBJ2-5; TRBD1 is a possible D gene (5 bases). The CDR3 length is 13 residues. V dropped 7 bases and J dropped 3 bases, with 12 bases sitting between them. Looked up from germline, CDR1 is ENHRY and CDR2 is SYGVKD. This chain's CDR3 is CAITKDREETQYF. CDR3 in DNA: TGTGCCATCACGAAAGACAGAGAAGAGACCCAGTACTTC.

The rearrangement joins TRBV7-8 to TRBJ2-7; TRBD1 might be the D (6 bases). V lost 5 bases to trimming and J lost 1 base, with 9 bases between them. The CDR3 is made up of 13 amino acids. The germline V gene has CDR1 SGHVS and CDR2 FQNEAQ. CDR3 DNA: TGTGCCAGCAGCGAAAGGGGGTCCTACGAGCAGTACGTC. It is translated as CASSERGSYEQYV.

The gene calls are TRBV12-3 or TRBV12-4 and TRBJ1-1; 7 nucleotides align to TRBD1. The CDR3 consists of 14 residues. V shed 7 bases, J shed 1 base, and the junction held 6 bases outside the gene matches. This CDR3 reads CASTKTGQNTEAFF. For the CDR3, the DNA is TGTGCCAGCACTAAGACAGGGCAGAACACTGAAGCTTTCTTT.

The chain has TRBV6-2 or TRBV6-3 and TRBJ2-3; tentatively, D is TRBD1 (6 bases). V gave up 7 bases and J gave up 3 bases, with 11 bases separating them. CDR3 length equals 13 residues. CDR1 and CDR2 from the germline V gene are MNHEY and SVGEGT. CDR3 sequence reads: CASTLTGTDTQYF. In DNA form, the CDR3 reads TGTGCCAGCACCCTAACAGGGACAGATACGCAGTATTTT.

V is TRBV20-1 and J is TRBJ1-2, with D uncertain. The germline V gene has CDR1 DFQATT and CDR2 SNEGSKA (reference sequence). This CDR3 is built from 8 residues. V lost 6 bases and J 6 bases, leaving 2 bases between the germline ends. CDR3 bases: TGCAGTGCGGATGGCTACACCTTC. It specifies CSADGYTF.

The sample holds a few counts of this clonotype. This CDR3 reads CASSQGQGGEKLFF. Here the CDR3 DNA reads TGTGCCAGCAGCCAGGGACAGGGAGGTGAAAAACTGTTTTTT. The rearrangement uses TRBV9 and TRBJ1-4; 9 bases map to TRBD1. The CDR3 totals 14 residues. CDR1 is SGDLS and CDR2 is YYNGEE in the germline V gene. V dropped 4 bases and J dropped 7; count of bases not matched to a gene: 5.

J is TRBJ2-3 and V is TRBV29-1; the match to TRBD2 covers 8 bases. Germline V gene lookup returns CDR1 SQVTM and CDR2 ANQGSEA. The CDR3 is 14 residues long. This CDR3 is CSVPGGAITDTQYF. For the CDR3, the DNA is TGCAGTGTACCCGGGGGGGCGATCACAGATACGCAGTATTTT.

CDR3 sequence: CASSPPGQGLNNEQFF. The CDR3, as DNA: TGTGCCAGCTCACCCCCGGGACAGGGGCTAAACAATGAGCAGTTCTTC. This chain uses TRBV18 with TRBJ2-1; 10 nucleotides line up with TRBD1. The CDR3 is 16 residues long. Germline V gives CDR1 KGHSH, CDR2 LQKENI. V lost 3 bases and J lost 5; bases outside the gene matches: 7.